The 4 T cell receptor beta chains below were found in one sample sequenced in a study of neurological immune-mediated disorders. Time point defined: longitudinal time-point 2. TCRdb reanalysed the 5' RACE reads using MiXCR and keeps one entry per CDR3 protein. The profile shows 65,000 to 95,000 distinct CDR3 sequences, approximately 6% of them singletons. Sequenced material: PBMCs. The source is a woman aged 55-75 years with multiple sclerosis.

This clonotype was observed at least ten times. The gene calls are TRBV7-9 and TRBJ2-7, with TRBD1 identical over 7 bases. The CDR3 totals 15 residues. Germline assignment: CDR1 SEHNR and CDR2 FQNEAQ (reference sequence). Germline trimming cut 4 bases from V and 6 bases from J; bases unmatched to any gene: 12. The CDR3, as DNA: TGTGCCAGCAGCTACGACAGGGTTGGCGTCTCCGAGCAGTACTTC. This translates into CASSYDRVGVSEQYF. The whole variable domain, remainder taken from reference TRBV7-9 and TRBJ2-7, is DTGVSQNPRHKITKRGQNVTFRCDPISEHNRLYWYRQTLGQGPEFLTYFQNEAQLEKSRLLSDRFSAERPKGSFSTLEIQRTEQGDSAMYLCASSYDRVGVSEQYFGPGTRLTVT.

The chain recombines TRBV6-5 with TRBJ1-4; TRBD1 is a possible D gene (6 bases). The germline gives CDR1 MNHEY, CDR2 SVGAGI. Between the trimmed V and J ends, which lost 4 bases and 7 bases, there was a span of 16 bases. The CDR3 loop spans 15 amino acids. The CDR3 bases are TGTGCCAGCAGTTCCCTCGAGGGGGGGGGTGAAAAACTGTTTTTT. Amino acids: CASSSLEGGGEKLFF.

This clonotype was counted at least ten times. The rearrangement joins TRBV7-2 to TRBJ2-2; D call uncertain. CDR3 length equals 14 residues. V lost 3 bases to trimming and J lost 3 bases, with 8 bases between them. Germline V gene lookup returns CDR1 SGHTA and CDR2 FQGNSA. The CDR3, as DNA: TGTGCCAGCAGCTTTTATAGTTACACCGGGGAGCTGTTTTTT. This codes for CASSFYSYTGELFF.

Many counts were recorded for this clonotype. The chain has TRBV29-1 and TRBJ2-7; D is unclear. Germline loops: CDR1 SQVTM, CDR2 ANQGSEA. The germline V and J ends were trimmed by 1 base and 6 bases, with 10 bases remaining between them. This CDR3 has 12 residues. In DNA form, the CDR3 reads TGCAGCGTTGAAGGTCAAGGTAGCGAGCAGTACTTC. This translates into CSVEGQGSEQYF.